This entry lists 29 T cell receptor beta chains sequenced from one sample in a study of cytomegalovirus exposure and HLA in healthy donors. The PCR was carried out with 60 Vbeta primers and 13 Jbeta primers. The table came from immunoSEQ multiplex PCR; TCRdb's copy has only in-frame clones and leaves some out. Here the sample spans 180,000 or so clones, almost 80% being singletons. The material sequenced was PBMCs. The receptors were sampled from a man aged 35 to 55 in good health and CMV-seropositive.

V gene TRBV9 combines with J gene TRBJ2-2, with D tentatively TRBD1 (6 bases). Trimming left V 4 bases short and J 2 bases short, with 15 bases between. Germline CDR1 reads SGDLS; CDR2 reads YYNGEE. The CDR3 totals 16 residues. CDR3 protein: CASSPMTGSNTGELFF. CDR3 bases: TGTGCCAGCAGCCCGATGACAGGATCTAACACCGGGGAGCTGTTTTTT. The full variable domain, its missing parts supplied by reference TRBV9 and TRBJ2-2, is DSGVTQTPKHLITATGQRVTLRCSPRSGDLSVYWYQQSLDQGLQFLIQYYNGEERAKGNILERFSAQQFPDLHSELNLSSLELGDSALYFCASSPMTGSNTGELFFGEGSRLTVL.

This clone has just one count. This chain joins TRBV19 and TRBJ2-5; D perhaps matches TRBD2 (6 bases). The assigned J gene may be wrong: the sequence end matches TRBJ2-7 better. The CDR3 covers 12 residues. The V gene's germline CDR1 is LNHDA and CDR2 SQIVND (reference sequence). CDR3 nucleotides: TGTGCCAGTCGCGGGGTTTTCTACGAGCAGTACTTC. Protein product: CASRGVFYEQYF.

The chain couples TRBV5-1 to TRBJ2-1; 9 nucleotides match TRBD1. CDR3 length equals 16 residues. Germline-derived CDR1 and CDR2 are SGHRS and YFSETQ. V dropped 7 bases and J dropped 4; count of bases not matched to a gene: 12. The CDR3 reads CASYINRGHAYNEQFF. The CDR3 DNA reads as TGCGCCAGCTATATAAACAGGGGGCACGCATACAATGAGCAGTTCTTC.

Here the CDR3 reads CASSMTGDTEAFF. CDR3 DNA: TGCGCCAGCAGCATGACAGGGGACACTGAAGCTTTCTTT. The chain carries TRBV5-1 and TRBJ1-1; 8 positions agree with TRBD1. The junction had 2 bases not matched to a gene; V was cut back by 4 bases and J by 3 bases. Germline CDR1 is SGHRS and CDR2 is YFSETQ. The CDR3 has 13 residues. The full variable domain, its missing parts supplied by reference TRBV5-1 and TRBJ1-1, is KAGVTQTPRYLIKTRGQQVTLSCSPISGHRSVSWYQQTPGQGLQFLFEYFSETQRNKGNFPGRFSGRQFSNSRSEMNVSTLELGDSALYLCASSMTGDTEAFFGQGTRLTVV.

The chain carries TRBV7-9 and TRBJ1-4; D is ambiguous. The CDR3 has 16 amino acids. Germline values: CDR1 SEHNR, CDR2 FQNEAQ (reference sequence). The germline V and J ends were trimmed by 0 bases and 2 bases, with 10 bases remaining between them. CDR3 bases: TGTGCCAGCAGCTTAGCGGGAGAAGGCACTAATGAAAAACTGTTTTTT. Translated: CASSLAGEGTNEKLFF.

For the CDR3, the DNA is TGTGCCAGTAGTACCCGGGATTCCCAACCCGGTACGCAGTATTTT. This gives the protein CASSTRDSQPGTQYF. V usage is TRBV19 and J usage is TRBJ2-3; the D gene is possibly TRBD2 (5 bases). Deletions cut 4 bases from V and 8 bases from J, with 19 bases between. Germline values: CDR1 LNHDA, CDR2 SQIVND (reference sequence). The CDR3 is 15 residues long.

V usage is TRBV13 and J usage is TRBJ2-7, with 10 nucleotides matching TRBD1. The ends lost 5 bases at V and 6 bases at J; junction bases unmatched: 4. This CDR3 spans 13 amino acids. Germline CDR1 is PRHDT and CDR2 is FYEKMQ (reference sequence). CDR3 residues: CASSLDRGGEQYF. The CDR3 DNA reads as TGTGCCAGCAGCCTGGACAGGGGGGGCGAGCAGTACTTC.

This clone showed up just a few times. The chain employs TRBV6-1 and TRBJ2-7; 12 nucleotides align to TRBD2. The CDR3 runs to 14 residues. The germline V gene encodes CDR1 MNHNS and CDR2 SASEGT. J gave up 9 bases and V 7 bases, and 10 bases lay outside the gene matches. The CDR3 nucleotides are TGTGCCAGCACATCGACTAGCGGGAGTGTGGTGCAGTACTTC. It translates to CASTSTSGSVVQYF.

This clone was counted a few times. The V call is TRBV28, the J call TRBJ1-2; D is uncertain. V lost 4 bases and J lost 8, with 20 bases in between. This CDR3 has 15 residues. CDR1 MDHEN and CDR2 SYDVKM come from the germline V gene. Written as DNA, the CDR3 is TGTGCCAGCAGTTCTTTTCGAACAGCCGTCCGCGGCTACACCTTC. Translation: CASSSFRTAVRGYTF.

This clone has more than one count but fewer than ten. V usage is TRBV9 and J usage is TRBJ2-1; the match to TRBD2 covers 7 bases. V trimming: 0 bases; J trimming: 6 bases; junction bases outside the gene matches: 6. The CDR3 is made up of 15 amino acids. Germline V gene sequence: CDR1 SGDLS, CDR2 YYNGEE. The chain's CDR3 is CASSVVAGGGNEQFF. In nucleotides, the CDR3 is TGTGCCAGCAGCGTAGTAGCGGGTGGGGGCAATGAGCAGTTCTTC.

This clone appeared once. This chain joins TRBV18 and TRBJ2-3, with D perhaps TRBD2 (6 bases). V was cut by 2 bases and J by 2 bases, with 14 bases left in between. CDR3 length: 16 residues. Germline CDR1 reads KGHSH; CDR2 reads LQKENI. Written as DNA, the CDR3 is TGTGCCAGCTCACCATTGAGCGGCGGGAACACAGATACGCAGTATTTT. It specifies CASSPLSGGNTDTQYF.

This sequence joins TRBV5-1 and TRBJ2-1, with D tentatively TRBD1 (6 bases). Trimming shortened V by 0 bases and J by 1 base, and 14 bases separated the two germline ends. Germline assignment: CDR1 SGHRS and CDR2 YFSETQ. The CDR3 runs to 17 residues. The CDR3 sequence is CASSLARQALSYNEQFF. CDR3 DNA: TGCGCCAGCAGCTTGGCTAGACAGGCCCTTTCCTACAATGAGCAGTTCTTC.

The V and J genes are TRBV25-1 and TRBJ1-4; no clear D gene. The length of the CDR3 is 13 residues. Trimming left V 6 bases short and J 0 bases short, with 5 bases between. Germline V gene lookup returns CDR1 MGHDK and CDR2 SYGVNS. The DNA of the CDR3 is TGTGCCAGCAGGCGCGCAACTAATGAAAAACTGTTTTTT. Residues: CASRRATNEKLFF.

CDR3 loop: CASKWDRSSYEQYF. CDR3 nucleotides: TGTGCCAGCAAATGGGACAGGAGCTCCTACGAGCAGTACTTC. The rearrangement links TRBV2 to TRBJ2-5, with 8 positions matching TRBD1. The DNA end favors TRBJ2-7, so the J call may be wrong. Germline-derived CDR1 and CDR2 are SNHLY and FYNNEI. This CDR3 has 14 amino acids.

The chain links TRBV10-2 to TRBJ2-3; D remains unclear. V shed 7 bases and J shed 2 bases, with 13 bases lying between them. The CDR3 runs to 14 residues. Germline-derived CDR1 and CDR2 are WSHSY and SAAADI. CDR3 amino acids: CASMPPSPTDTQYF. CDR3 in DNA: TGCGCCAGCATGCCCCCGAGCCCCACAGATACGCAGTATTTT.

This chain connects TRBV19 to TRBJ2-1, with TRBD2 matching over 13 bases. Germline values: CDR1 LNHDA, CDR2 SQIVND (reference sequence). The CDR3 is 18 amino acids. J lost 1 base, V lost 5 bases, and 8 bases had no gene match. The CDR3 coding sequence is TGTGCCAGTAGTGGGGGGACTAGCGGGACCTCTTCCTACAATGAGCAGTTCTTC. Its protein is CASSGGTSGTSSYNEQFF.

This rearrangement joins TRBV7-9 to TRBJ2-5, with D tentatively TRBD2 (6 bases). The CDR3 is 15 amino acids. Between the trimmed V and J ends, which lost 2 bases and 1 base, there was a span of 11 bases. The germline V gene encodes CDR1 SEHNR and CDR2 FQNEAQ (reference sequence). The CDR3 sequence is CASSLQSTSQETQYF. DNA for the CDR3: TGTGCCAGCAGCTTACAATCGACTAGCCAAGAGACCCAGTACTTC.

V is TRBV18 and J is TRBJ1-5, with a possible D match to TRBD1 (6 bases). The CDR3 runs to 15 residues. V shed 3 bases and J shed 1 base, with 10 bases lying between them. CDR1 KGHSH and CDR2 LQKENI come from the germline V gene. CDR3 sequence reads: CASSPWQGSNQPQHF. CDR3 nucleotide sequence: TGTGCCAGCTCACCTTGGCAGGGGAGCAATCAGCCCCAGCATTTT.

The chain carries TRBV7-9 and TRBJ2-7, with 7 bases lining up with TRBD2. V gave up 5 bases and J gave up 3 bases; unmatched junction bases: 10. Germline CDR1 reads SEHNR; CDR2 reads FQNEAQ (reference sequence). The CDR3 consists of 15 residues. The CDR3 DNA sequence: TGTGCCAGCAGCACACATGCTAGCGGCAACTACGAGCAGTACTTC. Its translation: CASSTHASGNYEQYF. Full variable domain (missing parts from reference TRBV7-9 and TRBJ2-7): DTGVSQNPRHKITKRGQNVTFRCDPISEHNRLYWYRQTLGQGPEFLTYFQNEAQLEKSRLLSDRFSAERPKGSFSTLEIQRTEQGDSAMYLCASSTHASGNYEQYFGPGTRLTVT.

The chain links TRBV9 to TRBJ1-2; D is undetermined. This CDR3 region has 14 residues. The V gene lost 5 bases and the J gene lost 2 bases, with 13 bases spanning the gap. Germline assignment: CDR1 SGDLS and CDR2 YYNGEE. CDR3 sequence reads: CASSVPGSNYGYTF. Here the CDR3 DNA reads TGTGCCAGCAGTGTACCCGGGTCCAACTATGGCTACACCTTC.

The chain is built from TRBV7-9 and TRBJ2-3; TRBD2 matches 7 bases. V dropped 1 base and J dropped 0; count of bases not matched to a gene: 4. CDR1 SEHNR and CDR2 FQNEAQ come from the germline V gene (reference sequence). CDR3 size: 16 residues. This chain's CDR3 is CASSLVAGYSTDTQYF. In nucleotides, the CDR3 is TGTGCCAGCAGCTTAGTAGCGGGTTATAGCACAGATACGCAGTATTTT.

The chain combines TRBV7-9 with TRBJ2-1; possible D gene TRBD1, 6 bases. V was shortened by 5 bases and J by 7 bases, with 9 bases between the two germline ends. The germline V gene has CDR1 SEHNR and CDR2 FQNEAQ (reference sequence). The CDR3 length is 12 residues. CDR3 sequence (DNA): TGTGCCAGCAGCAATCAGGGGAATGAGCAGTTCTTC. It yields the protein CASSNQGNEQFF.

The chain employs TRBV7-9 and TRBJ2-1, with a weak D call TRBD2 (5 bases). Germline V gives CDR1 SEHNR, CDR2 FQNEAQ (reference sequence). The CDR3 is 15 amino acids. V lost 8 bases to trimming and J lost 0 bases, with 14 bases between them. Here the CDR3 DNA reads TGTGCCAGCCCCCGATTCGAGGGCTCCTACAATGAGCAGTTCTTC. Protein: CASPRFEGSYNEQFF. Complete variable domain (other parts from reference TRBV7-9 and TRBJ2-1): DTGVSQNPRHKITKRGQNVTFRCDPISEHNRLYWYRQTLGQGPEFLTYFQNEAQLEKSRLLSDRFSAERPKGSFSTLEIQRTEQGDSAMYLCASPRFEGSYNEQFFGPGTRLTVL.

The chain recombines TRBV5-1 with TRBJ2-7, with 7 nucleotides matching TRBD1. The trim removed 4 bases at V and 7 bases at J, leaving 11 bases unmatched. The V gene's germline CDR1 is SGHRS and CDR2 YFSETQ. The CDR3 is 14 residues long. The CDR3 reads CASSMGQPGKEQYF. The CDR3 nucleotides are TGCGCCAGCAGCATGGGACAGCCGGGTAAGGAGCAGTACTTC. Supplemented by reference TRBV5-1 and TRBJ2-7, the full variable domain reads KAGVTQTPRYLIKTRGQQVTLSCSPISGHRSVSWYQQTPGQGLQFLFEYFSETQRNKGNFPGRFSGRQFSNSRSEMNVSTLELGDSALYLCASSMGQPGKEQYFGPGTRLTVT.

The J gene is TRBJ2-3, the V gene TRBV5-4, with 9 bases fitting TRBD1. The trim removed 6 bases at V and 7 bases at J, leaving 15 bases unmatched. CDR3 length: 16 amino acids. Germline V gives CDR1 SGHNT, CDR2 YYREEE (reference sequence). The CDR3 loop reads CASTPNGTGSTNTQYF. CDR3 coding DNA: TGTGCCAGCACCCCGAATGGGACAGGGAGCACGAATACGCAGTATTTT.

The gene calls are TRBV30 and TRBJ1-1; a weak D match, TRBD1 (5 bases). Germline-derived CDR1 and CDR2 are GTSNPN and SVGIG (reference sequence). V was shortened by 4 bases and J by 5 bases, with 14 bases between the two germline ends. This CDR3 region has 13 residues. The CDR3 coding sequence is TGTGCCTGGATAAGGGGTGGGCTTACTGAAGCTTTCTTT. This encodes CAWIRGGLTEAFF. The full variable domain, completed using reference TRBV30 and TRBJ1-1, is SQTIHQWPATLVQPVGSPLSLECTVEGTSNPNLYWYRQAAGRGLQLLFYSVGIGQISSEVPQNLSASRPQDRQFILSSKKLLLSDSGFYLCAWIRGGLTEAFFGQGTRLTVV.

The chain combines TRBV27 with TRBJ2-5, with 11 nucleotides matching TRBD1. The junction had 8 bases not matched to a gene; V was cut back by 5 bases and J by 6 bases. The CDR3 is 15 residues long. The germline CDR1 and CDR2 sequences are MNHEY and SMNVEV (reference sequence). The CDR3 sequence is CASSLGTGGGKTQYF. The CDR3 DNA is TGTGCCAGCAGTCTCGGGACAGGGGGGGGAAAGACCCAGTACTTC.

The chain recombines TRBV11-2 with TRBJ2-5; D unresolved. Germline CDR1 reads SGHAT; CDR2 reads FQNNGV. The CDR3 has 13 amino acids. V gave up 5 bases and J gave up 5 bases, with 12 bases separating them. CDR3 loop: CASSQSELETQYF. The CDR3 nucleotides are TGTGCCAGCAGCCAAAGCGAGTTGGAGACCCAGTACTTC.

The chain recombines TRBV28 with TRBJ1-1; possibly TRBD1 for D (6 bases). Trimming shortened V by 5 bases and J by 4 bases, and 17 bases separated the two germline ends. The CDR3 runs to 15 residues. Germline V gives CDR1 MDHEN, CDR2 SYDVKM. As DNA, the CDR3 is TGTGCCAGCAGTACACCGTCGGGGGGGGCCACTGAAGCTTTCTTT. This translates into CASSTPSGGATEAFF.